Below are 23 T cell receptor beta chains sequenced from a single sample in a study of identical twins. Via MiXCR, TCRdb re-called the 5' RACE reads, giving one row per CDR3 protein. The data show about 530,000 distinct CDR3 sequences, 13% to 15% seen once. The data also belong to a second study, concerning yellow fever vaccine responses in identical twins.

Sequenced: CD4+ T cells sorted from blood. The source of these receptors is a woman aged 18-29 years in good health.

This clonotype was seen a handful of times. The V and J genes are TRBV5-1 and TRBJ2-1; 13 positions match TRBD2. The V segment lost 2 bases and the J segment 2 bases; nucleotides outside the gene matches: 1. The CDR3 length is 16 residues. Germline CDR1 and CDR2: SGHRS and YFSETQ. CDR3 amino acids: CASSFGTSGTYNEQFF. The CDR3 DNA reads TGCGCCAGCAGCTTTGGGACTAGCGGGACCTACAATGAGCAGTTCTTC.

The chain carries TRBV28 and TRBJ2-7, with D perhaps matching TRBD1 or TRBD2 (5 bases each). Germline CDR1 is MDHEN and CDR2 is SYDVKM. The V end was cut by 7 bases, the J end by 3 bases, with 22 bases between. The CDR3 is made up of 16 amino acids. CDR3 residues: CASISAGTLADYEQYF. CDR3 DNA: TGTGCCAGCATCTCGGCCGGGACCCTGGCGGACTACGAGCAGTACTTC. Supplemented by reference TRBV28 and TRBJ2-7, the full variable domain reads DVKVTQSSRYLVKRTGEKVFLECVQDMDHENMFWYRQDPGLGLRLIYFSYDVKMKEKGDIPEGYSVSREKKERFSLILESASTNQTSMYLCASISAGTLADYEQYFGPGTRLTVT.

This clonotype appeared a few times. V and J are TRBV28 and TRBJ2-7; the D is unclear. In germline, CDR1 is MDHEN, CDR2 SYDVKM. The V and J ends lost 6 bases and 4 bases respectively, with 4 bases between them. The CDR3 extends over 10 amino acids. This chain's CDR3 is CASRNYEQYF. In nucleotides, the CDR3 is TGTGCCAGCAGAAATTACGAGCAGTACTTC.

This CDR3 is CASRDDRGRHTEAFF. The CDR3 bases are TGTGCCAGCAGGGACGACAGGGGCCGCCACACTGAAGCTTTCTTT. The chain recombines TRBV25-1 with TRBJ1-1, with 8 nucleotides matching TRBD1. From germline, CDR1 is MGHDK and CDR2 SYGVNS. The CDR3 is 15 amino acids. V gave up 6 bases and J gave up 3 bases; unmatched junction bases: 9.

This clonotype was counted a few times. V and J are TRBV12-3 or TRBV12-4 and TRBJ1-2; D remains ambiguous. V was clipped by 2 bases and J by 7 bases, with 11 bases between them. This CDR3 contains 13 residues. Here the CDR3 reads CASSLPSGGGYTF. As DNA, the CDR3 is TGTGCCAGCAGTTTACCGTCAGGCGGTGGCTACACCTTC.

This clonotype was detected a few times. The chain joins TRBV20-1 to TRBJ2-5; TRBD2 matches at 11 bases. CDR3 length: 16 residues. Looked up from germline, CDR1 is DFQATT and CDR2 is SNEGSKA (reference sequence). J was trimmed by 5 bases and V by 6 bases; bases with no gene match: 14. This chain's CDR3 is CSAQDWASGGLETQYF. In DNA form, the CDR3 reads TGCAGTGCCCAAGACTGGGCTAGCGGGGGGCTCGAGACCCAGTACTTC.

The V gene is TRBV5-6, the J gene TRBJ2-5, with D possibly matching TRBD1 (5 bases). The CDR3 has 15 residues. V dropped 2 bases and J dropped 0 bases, with 11 bases sitting between them. Germline values: CDR1 SGHDT, CDR2 YYEEEE. The CDR3 sequence: CASSFIGADQETQYF. In nucleotides, the CDR3 is TGTGCCAGCAGCTTCATAGGGGCGGACCAAGAGACCCAGTACTTC.

V usage is TRBV7-2 and J usage is TRBJ2-3; no reliable D call. The CDR3 runs 12 residues. Trimming cost V 5 bases and J 11 bases, with 14 bases left between them. The germline V gene has CDR1 SGHTA and CDR2 FQGNSA. CDR3 loop: CASSPRPRKQYF. As DNA, the CDR3 is TGTGCCAGCAGCCCCCGACCCCGCAAGCAGTATTTT.

The table lists this clonotype with a few counts. The V call is TRBV20-1, the J call TRBJ2-1; a weak D match, TRBD2 (6 bases). This CDR3 comprises 14 residues. Trimming cost V 4 bases and J 2 bases, with 12 bases left between them. The germline V gene encodes CDR1 DFQATT and CDR2 SNEGSKA (reference sequence). The CDR3 sequence: CSAIRENAYNEQFF. As DNA, the CDR3 is TGCAGTGCTATACGGGAGAACGCCTACAATGAGCAGTTCTTC.

V gene TRBV20-1 combines with J gene TRBJ2-7; 13 positions match TRBD2. The CDR3 runs to 14 residues. V gave up 2 bases and J gave up 5 bases; unmatched junction bases: 3. Germline V lookup: CDR1 DFQATT, CDR2 SNEGSKA (reference sequence). CDR3 nucleotide sequence: TGCAGTGCTAGATACGGACTAGCGGGAGACGAGCAGTACTTC. Encoded protein: CSARYGLAGDEQYF.

This clonotype appeared a single time. The V gene is TRBV20-1, the J gene TRBJ2-4; TRBD2 aligns across 10 bases. The germline V gene encodes CDR1 DFQATT and CDR2 SNEGSKA (reference sequence). V shed 3 bases, J shed 7 bases, and the junction held 9 bases outside the gene matches. This CDR3 comprises 15 residues. In DNA, the CDR3 is TGCAGTGCTAGTCGTCTAGCGGGGGCCCCGAACATTCAGTACTTC. This codes for CSASRLAGAPNIQYF.

This clonotype has a handful of counts. The chain combines TRBV11-2 with TRBJ2-1; D unresolved. The CDR3 has 16 amino acids. Trimming removed 0 bases from V and 0 bases from J, with 9 bases in between. In germline, CDR1 is SGHAT, CDR2 FQNNGV. CDR3 DNA: TGTGCCAGCAGCTTAGATTACGGGTACTCCTACAATGAGCAGTTCTTC. Its translation: CASSLDYGYSYNEQFF.

This clonotype showed up just a few times. The rearrangement links TRBV12-3 or TRBV12-4 to TRBJ1-1; maybe TRBD1 (5 bases). The V end was cut by 6 bases, the J end by 3 bases, with 11 bases between. The CDR3 is 13 amino acids. DNA for the CDR3: TGTGCCAGCAGGCTAGGGGCGTACACTGAAGCTTTCTTT. Its protein is CASRLGAYTEAFF.

A few counts support this clonotype. V usage is TRBV18 and J usage is TRBJ2-1; D remains ambiguous. Germline CDR1 and CDR2: KGHSH and LQKENI. Between the trimmed V and J ends, which lost 4 bases and 0 bases, there was a span of 16 bases. CDR3 length: 17 amino acids. CDR3 loop: CASSQSVAAGSYNEQFF. In DNA form, the CDR3 reads TGTGCCAGCTCACAATCAGTGGCCGCCGGCTCCTACAATGAGCAGTTCTTC.

This clonotype has a count of ten or more. The rearrangement joins TRBV12-3 or TRBV12-4 to TRBJ1-1; D is unclear. The V end was cut by 4 bases, the J end by 4 bases, with 16 bases between. CDR3 length: 15 residues. The CDR3 here is CASSSTRTLSTEAFF. As DNA, the CDR3 is TGTGCCAGCAGTTCTACCCGGACTCTCTCCACTGAAGCTTTCTTT.

The chain recombines TRBV11-3 with TRBJ2-3, with D possibly being TRBD1 (6 bases). V gave up 5 bases and J gave up 3 bases, with 15 bases separating them. The CDR3 is made up of 15 amino acids. CDR1 is SGHNT and CDR2 is YENEEA in the germline V gene. CDR3 region: CASSRVRGKTDTQYF. The DNA for the CDR3 is TGTGCCAGCAGCCGGGTCAGGGGCAAGACAGATACGCAGTATTTT.

This clonotype was counted between two and nine times. The J gene is TRBJ2-4, the V gene TRBV3-1; 8 bases map to TRBD1. Germline CDR1 and CDR2: LGHDT and YNNKEL (reference sequence). The CDR3 length is 15 residues. Trimming at V came to 1 base and at J to 7 bases, leaving 6 bases not matched to a gene. In DNA form, the CDR3 reads TGTGCCAGCAGCCAAGTGATTGACAGGGGCAACATTCAGTACTTC. Its translation is CASSQVIDRGNIQYF.

The chain carries TRBV27 and TRBJ2-2, with 10 bases matching TRBD1. Germline lookup yields CDR1 MNHEY and CDR2 SMNVEV (reference sequence). The CDR3 spans 16 residues. V dropped 6 bases and J dropped 5; count of bases not matched to a gene: 9. DNA of the CDR3: TGTGCCAGCAGGGGGGCCGGGACAGGGGAGACCGGGGAGCTGTTTTTT. Residues: CASRGAGTGETGELFF.

This clonotype has a count of ten or more. The CDR3 is CSVVTGGKETQYF. In DNA, the CDR3 is TGCAGCGTTGTAACAGGGGGCAAAGAGACCCAGTACTTC. V gene TRBV29-1 combines with J gene TRBJ2-5; 9 bases line up with TRBD1. Germline assignment: CDR1 SQVTM and CDR2 ANQGSEA. The CDR3 has 13 residues. Losses at the gene ends were 4 bases for V and 3 bases for J; bases not matched to a gene: 3. Full variable domain (missing parts from reference TRBV29-1 and TRBJ2-5): SAVISQKPSRDICQRGTSLTIQCQVDSQVTMMFWYRQQPGQSLTLIATANQGSEATYESGFVIDKFPISRPNLTFSTLTVSNMSPEDSSIYLCSVVTGGKETQYFGPGTRLLVL.

The genes are TRBV14 and TRBJ1-2; 7 bases fit TRBD1. The CDR3 has 14 residues. CDR1 SGHDN and CDR2 FVKESK come from the germline V gene. The V and J ends lost 4 bases and 4 bases, in that order; junction bases with no gene match: 6. The CDR3 here is CASSPGQSGYGYTF. CDR3 DNA: TGTGCCAGCAGCCCGGGACAGTCCGGCTATGGCTACACCTTC.

CDR3 DNA sequence: TGCGCCGGGTTGGCGGGAGTGGGCGAGACCCAGTACTTC. Protein: CAGLAGVGETQYF. The rearrangement uses TRBV5-1 and TRBJ2-5; 7 bases line up with TRBD2. CDR1 and CDR2 from the germline V gene are SGHRS and YFSETQ. V shed 10 bases, J shed 5 bases, and the junction held 11 bases outside the gene matches. CDR3 length equals 13 residues.

V gene TRBV20-1 combines with J gene TRBJ1-1, with D hard to call. This CDR3 is 13 amino acids long. The V end lost 1 base, the J end lost 3 bases, and 9 bases lay between the germline ends. Per the germline V gene, CDR1 is DFQATT and CDR2 is SNEGSKA (reference sequence). The CDR3 is CSARGGLDTEAFF. The CDR3 coding sequence is TGCAGTGCTAGAGGAGGGCTGGACACTGAAGCTTTCTTT.

V usage is TRBV20-1 and J usage is TRBJ2-3; unclear D gene. Germline lookup yields CDR1 DFQATT and CDR2 SNEGSKA (reference sequence). V was pared by 3 bases and J by 2 bases, with 12 bases between. There are 14 residues in the CDR3. The CDR3 reads CSASDAGSTDTQYF. The CDR3 region has the DNA TGCAGTGCTAGCGATGCCGGCTCCACAGATACGCAGTATTTT.